This T cell receptor (beta chain) comes out of a study of long-term antiretroviral therapy in people with HIV. With regard to this clone: Its antigen is undetermined.

CDR3 length equals 18 residues. With 7 bases removed from V and 6 bases from J, the gap between germline ends came to 30 bases. CDR1 and CDR2 (germline): LNHDA, SQIVND (reference sequence). Sequencing used immunoSEQ v3.0 at survey level. Sequenced by immunoSEQ multiplex PCR; TCRdb stores in-frame clones only, minus some. The table has more than 10,000 clones, over 65% seen once. Specimens carried about 0.9-11 million cryopreserved PBMC before DNA extraction. Broader study findings: The clones with expansion before ART were dominant in the repertoire at all time points. Transplant-donor-level diversity was not reached after ART, though diversity increased.

The chain recombines TRBV19 with TRBJ1-1; perhaps TRBD1 as D (6 bases). The sequence was collected from a woman in her late teens or twenties with HIV. Sequences were derived from unsorted PBMCs, sampled 1.3 years after starting antiretroviral therapy. CDR3 DNA sequence: TGTGCCAGTAAAAGGGGTTTGAATCAGGGGCAGAAGGGACCTGAAGCTTTCTTT. As protein: CASKRGLNQGQKGPEAFF.